The 10 T cell receptor beta chains given below trace back to one sample, sequenced in a study of T-cell reconstitution after alpha-beta-depleted transplantation in children. Unique molecular identifiers were incorporated into the prepared TCRbeta library. MiXCR, applied by TCRdb to the PCR reads, yields one record per CDR3 protein. The sample has hundreds of thousands of distinct CDR3 sequences, 16% seen once. The specimen comprised PBMCs, mostly from graft donor cells, sampled 360 days after TCRalphabeta/CD19-depleted stem cell transplant. The receptors here all came from a male patient younger than 18 who had a stem cell transplant for acute lymphoblastic leukemia, so the T cells may come from the graft donor.

As regards this clonotype: Germline is not matched at one junction end, which may reflect a read error. J is TRBJ1-2 and V is TRBV28; D is uncertain. Germline lookup yields CDR1 MDHEN and CDR2 SYDVKM. This CDR3 contains 12 residues. As DNA, the CDR3 is TGTGACAGCAGTTTAACTGGCTATGGCTACACCTTC. This encodes CDSSLTGYGYTF.

This chain uses TRBV10-3 with TRBJ2-1; 13 bases line up with TRBD2. With 6 bases clipped from V and 12 bases from J, the junction kept 8 bases outside the gene matches. The CDR3 totals 14 residues. CDR1 ENHRY and CDR2 SYGVKD come from the germline V gene. Written as DNA, the CDR3 is TGTGCCATCAGGACCGGGACTAGCGGGGCCGGGCAGTTCTTC. Its translation: CAIRTGTSGAGQFF.

This chain joins TRBV6-1 and TRBJ1-1; tentatively, D is TRBD1 (5 bases). The V gene lost 4 bases and the J gene lost 1 base, with 16 bases spanning the gap. Germline CDR1 is MNHNS and CDR2 is SASEGT. This CDR3 has 16 amino acids. The CDR3 region has the DNA TGTGCCAGCAGTGGGGGAGAAGGCGGGGGGAACACTGAAGCTTTCTTT. Amino acid sequence: CASSGGEGGGNTEAFF.

The CDR3 spells CASSLVGETNEKLFF. DNA of the CDR3: TGTGCCAGCAGCCTGGTCGGCGAGACTAATGAAAAACTGTTTTTT. The chain joins TRBV11-1 to TRBJ1-4; D uncertain. Deletions cut 5 bases from V and 2 bases from J, with 12 bases between. The CDR3 runs to 15 residues. CDR1 is SGHAT, CDR2 FQDESV, per germline (reference sequence). The full variable domain, with the rest looked up from reference TRBV11-1 and TRBJ1-4, is EAEVAQSPRYKITEKSQAVAFWCDPISGHATLYWYRQILGQGPELLVQFQDESVVDDSQLPKDRFSAERLKGVDSTLKIQPAELGDSAMYLCASSLVGETNEKLFFGSGTQLSVL.

There are a few counts of this clonotype. V and J are TRBV2 and TRBJ2-3; 8 nucleotides match TRBD2. The germline CDR1 and CDR2 sequences are SNHLY and FYNNEI. The V segment lost 7 bases and the J segment 3 bases; nucleotides outside the gene matches: 9. The CDR3 contains 15 residues. The CDR3 spells CASTENGRGTDTQYF. As DNA, the CDR3 is TGTGCCAGCACCGAAAACGGGAGGGGAACAGATACGCAGTATTTT. The variable domain in full, completed from reference TRBV2 and TRBJ2-3, reads EPEVTQTPSHQVTQMGQEVILRCVPISNHLYFYWYRQILGQKVEFLVSFYNNEISEKSEIFDDQFSVERPDGSNFTLKIRSTKLEDSAMYFCASTENGRGTDTQYFGPGTRLTVL.

This clonotype was seen a handful of times. The CDR3 region is CASSQVTSVRVSSYNEQFF. The CDR3 DNA sequence: TGCGCCAGCAGCCAAGTAACTAGCGTCAGGGTTTCTTCGTACAATGAGCAGTTCTTC. The gene calls are TRBV4-1 and TRBJ2-1, with 7 bases matching TRBD2. The CDR3 sequence is 19 residues long. The V segment lost 1 base and the J segment 4 bases; nucleotides outside the gene matches: 16. Germline V gene sequence: CDR1 MGHRA, CDR2 YSYEKL.

This clonotype was detected many times. This chain joins TRBV5-1 and TRBJ2-2; D not resolved. CDR3 length: 13 amino acids. The V gene's germline CDR1 is SGHRS and CDR2 YFSETQ. Trimming removed 0 bases from V and 8 bases from J, with 8 bases in between. This chain's CDR3 is CASSLGSPGELFF. CDR3 DNA: TGCGCCAGCAGCTTGGGCTCACCGGGGGAGCTGTTTTTT.

A few counts support this clonotype. V gene TRBV12-3 or TRBV12-4 combines with J gene TRBJ1-6; tentatively, D is TRBD1 (5 bases). V was shortened by 5 bases and J by 6 bases, with 11 bases between the two germline ends. The CDR3 extends over 14 amino acids. As DNA, the CDR3 is TGTGCCAGCAGTCGGGACGGCAGTAATTCACCCCTCCACTTT. Protein sequence: CASSRDGSNSPLHF.

This clonotype was counted between two and nine times. The chain employs TRBV29-1 and TRBJ2-7, with D possibly matching TRBD2 (6 bases). V gave up 4 bases and J gave up 6 bases, with 13 bases separating them. Germline V gene lookup returns CDR1 SQVTM and CDR2 ANQGSEA. The CDR3 runs to 12 residues. CDR3 DNA sequence: TGCAGCGTTGGCCGGGGGAAGGCCGAGCAGTACTTC. Residues: CSVGRGKAEQYF.

This clonotype came up a few times. CDR3 protein: CASSYKRRNTEAFF. CDR3 bases: TGTGCCAGCAGTTACAAGAGGAGGAACACTGAAGCTTTCTTT. The V gene is TRBV6-5, the J gene TRBJ1-1; D is ambiguous. Germline V CDR1 and CDR2: MNHEY, SVGAGI. The CDR3 has 14 amino acids. Trimming removed 2 bases at V and 1 base at J, with 8 bases between.